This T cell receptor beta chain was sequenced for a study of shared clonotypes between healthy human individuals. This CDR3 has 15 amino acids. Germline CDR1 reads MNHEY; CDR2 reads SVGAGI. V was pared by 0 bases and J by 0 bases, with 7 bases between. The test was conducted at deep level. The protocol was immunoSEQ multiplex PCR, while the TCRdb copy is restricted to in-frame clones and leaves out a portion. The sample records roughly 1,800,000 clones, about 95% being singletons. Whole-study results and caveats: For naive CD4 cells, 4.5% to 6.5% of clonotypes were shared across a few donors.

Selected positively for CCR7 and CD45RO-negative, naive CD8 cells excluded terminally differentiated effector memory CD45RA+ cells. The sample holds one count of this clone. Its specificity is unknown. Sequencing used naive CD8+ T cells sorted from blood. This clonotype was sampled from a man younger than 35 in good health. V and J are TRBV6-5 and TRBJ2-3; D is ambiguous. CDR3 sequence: CASSYSDWSTDTQYF. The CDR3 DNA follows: TGTGCCAGCAGTTACTCGGATTGGAGCACAGATACGCAGTATTTT.